The entry that follows covers one T cell receptor beta chain sequence. CD45RA-negative memory and CD45RA+ naive subsets were split from the CD4+ cells. This specimen belongs to a study of shared clonotypes between healthy human individuals. The wider study: Every donor yielded three CD4 naive, three CD4 memory, two CD8 naive and one CD8 memory plate.

Sorted-subset replicate PCR reactions were performed with around 200 ng DNA, corresponding to 30,000 or so T cell genomes. Profiling relied on immunoSEQ multiplex PCR, and the TCRdb table lists in-frame clones only, not all of them. The sample contains hundreds of thousands of clones, more than 70% of which appear only once. Germline CDR1 is SGHAT and CDR2 is FQNNGV. This CDR3 spans 15 amino acids. Trimming pared 1 base from V and 5 bases from J, leaving 11 bases between. V and J are TRBV11-2 and TRBJ2-2; D gene uncertain. The receptor comes from a woman in her twenties or thirties in good health. Sequenced: memory CD4+ T cells sorted from blood. Subset of the sample: CD45RA-negative fraction. CDR3 residues: CASSLVAAQTGELFF. CDR3 in DNA: TGTGCCAGCAGCTTAGTTGCGGCCCAAACCGGGGAGCTGTTTTTT.